Below, 26 T cell receptor beta chains from the same sample are listed, as sequenced in a study of beta chain features in type 1 diabetes. Regarding the study as a whole: Significant though moderate, a shortening of TCRB CDR3s appeared in all four CD4+ subsets of Type 1 diabetes patients.

Antigen specificity for these receptors is unknown. Every isolated RNA sample was fully reverse transcribed, so sequencing captured expressed TCRB transcripts. This table comes from immunoSEQ multiplex PCR, and its TCRdb copy is limited to in-frame clones, with some not included. The table lists fewer than 350,000 clones, approximately 16% of them singletons. The sequenced material came from naive CD4+ T cells from blood. The source of these receptors is a man between 18 and 35 years old with type 1 diabetes.

This rearrangement joins TRBV4-1 to TRBJ2-3, with 12 bases matching TRBD2. The CDR3 extends over 18 amino acids. The V gene's germline CDR1 is MGHRA and CDR2 YSYEKL. After removal of 1 base from V and 6 bases from J, the junction contained 11 bases not matched to a gene. In DNA form, the CDR3 reads TGCGCCAGCAGCCAAGTGAGACTAGCGGGAGTAAAGGGGGATACGCAGTATTTT. The encoded protein is CASSQVRLAGVKGDTQYF.

This clone was detected only a few times. The CDR3 bases are TGTGCCAGCAGCCGCAATGGGCAGGTATCTTACGAGCAGTACTTC. Residues: CASSRNGQVSYEQYF. The chain combines TRBV7-2 with TRBJ2-7; the D is unclear. Germline V gene data show CDR1 as SGHTA and CDR2 as FQGNSA. This CDR3 comprises 15 residues. V dropped 5 bases and J dropped 4 bases, with 18 bases sitting between them.

The CDR3 region has the DNA TGTGCCAGCAGGGAAACCTGGGCCTCCTACGAGCAGTACTTC. Residues: CASRETWASYEQYF. V gene TRBV7-8 combines with J gene TRBJ2-7; no firm D call. V lost 6 bases and J 0 bases, leaving 12 bases between the germline ends. Germline V gives CDR1 SGHVS, CDR2 FQNEAQ. CDR3 size: 14 residues.

The J gene is TRBJ2-5, the V gene TRBV29-1; TRBD1 agrees at 7 bases. Germline V gene lookup returns CDR1 SQVTM and CDR2 ANQGSEA. After removal of 3 bases from V and 5 bases from J, the junction contained 6 bases not matched to a gene. This CDR3 has 13 amino acids. The CDR3 reads CSVERGLLETQYF. The DNA for the CDR3 is TGCAGCGTTGAGAGGGGGCTTCTTGAGACCCAGTACTTC.

This clone was found a few times. The rearrangement links TRBV29-1 to TRBJ1-2; D perhaps matches TRBD1 (5 bases). CDR1 and CDR2 from the germline V gene are SQVTM and ANQGSEA. With 3 bases removed from V and 8 bases from J, the gap between germline ends came to 13 bases. This CDR3 region has 12 residues. CDR3 region: CSVERGTDGYTF. DNA for the CDR3: TGCAGCGTTGAGCGGGGGACGGACGGCTACACCTTC.

This clone has only a few counts. The chain links TRBV4-1 to TRBJ2-5, with D uncertain. Deletions cut 8 bases from V and 2 bases from J, with 9 bases between. The CDR3 contains 12 residues. Germline loops: CDR1 MGHRA, CDR2 YSYEKL. The CDR3 sequence: CASASVQETQYF. CDR3 bases: TGCGCCAGCGCGTCGGTACAAGAGACCCAGTACTTC.

The V gene is TRBV15, the J gene TRBJ2-7; 7 bases agree with TRBD1. Germline trimming cut 1 base from V and 2 bases from J; bases unmatched to any gene: 2. This CDR3 is built from 14 residues. CDR1 LNHNV and CDR2 YYDKDF come from the germline V gene (reference sequence). This CDR3 is CATSRGDSTYEQYF. The CDR3 DNA is TGTGCCACCAGCAGAGGGGACAGTACCTACGAGCAGTACTTC.

The rearrangement joins TRBV30 to TRBJ1-1; TRBD1 might be the D (6 bases). Trimming stripped 2 bases from V and 5 bases from J, with 21 bases between. The germline V gene has CDR1 GTSNPN and CDR2 SVGIG (reference sequence). The CDR3 totals 16 residues. The CDR3 DNA sequence: TGTGCCTGGAGTCTCAACCCCACAGGGCTAGATACTGAAGCTTTCTTT. Translation: CAWSLNPTGLDTEAFF.

The rearrangement links TRBV30 to TRBJ2-5; D gene unclear. CDR1 is GTSNPN and CDR2 is SVGIG in the germline V gene (reference sequence). The CDR3 has 12 amino acids. With 2 bases removed from V and 4 bases from J, the gap between germline ends came to 8 bases. The CDR3 DNA follows: TGTGCCTGGAGTTCGGGTGCAGAGACCCAGTACTTC. Translation: CAWSSGAETQYF.

A few counts support this clone. This chain joins TRBV21-1 and TRBJ2-1; the D call of TRBD2 is as the table states it, not checked on the DNA. TRBV21-1 is reported as a pseudogene. The CDR3 is 14 amino acids. In DNA form, the CDR3 reads TGTGCCAGCAGCCGGGGCGGGCGGGAGAGGGAGCAGTTCTTC. Encoded protein: CASSRGGREREQFF.

V gene TRBV7-2 combines with J gene TRBJ2-7, with D possibly being TRBD2 (6 bases). The length of the CDR3 is 15 residues. Germline values: CDR1 SGHTA, CDR2 FQGNSA. V lost 0 bases and J lost 3, with 12 bases in between. This CDR3 is CASSLALGRGYEQYF. As DNA, the CDR3 is TGTGCCAGCAGCTTAGCGCTCGGGAGAGGCTACGAGCAGTACTTC.

This clone was detected only a few times. The chain combines TRBV14 with TRBJ1-4, with 8 bases that match TRBD1. The CDR3 is made up of 14 amino acids. The J segment lost 5 bases and the V segment lost 4 bases, leaving 3 bases of the junction unmatched. The germline V gene encodes CDR1 SGHDN and CDR2 FVKESK. In DNA, the CDR3 is TGTGCCAGCAGCCCACGGACAGGGAATGAAAAACTGTTTTTT. Translating it yields CASSPRTGNEKLFF.

The V call is TRBV6-6, the J call TRBJ1-1, with 7 nucleotides matching TRBD1. V dropped 4 bases and J dropped 4; count of bases not matched to a gene: 6. Germline V gene data show CDR1 as MNHNY and CDR2 as SVGAGI (reference sequence). CDR3 length equals 14 residues. In DNA form, the CDR3 reads TGTGCCAGCAGTTTGCAAGGGGGCCCCACTGAAGCTTTCTTT. Translation: CASSLQGGPTEAFF.

J is TRBJ2-7 and V is TRBV7-2, with TRBD2 matching 9 bases. CDR3 length: 13 amino acids. Germline-derived CDR1 and CDR2 are SGHTA and FQGNSA. The V gene end was trimmed by 6 bases and the J gene end by 6 bases; junction bases not matched to a gene: 6. In DNA, the CDR3 is TGTGCCAGCAGGTGGCGGGAGGGCGGCGAGCAGTACTTC. Residues: CASRWREGGEQYF.

This clone was observed a few times. The chain combines TRBV21-1 with TRBJ2-6; TRBD1, the D gene given by the table, was not confirmed from the DNA. TRBV21-1 is a documented pseudogene. The CDR3 totals 18 residues. For the CDR3, the DNA is TGTGCCAGCAGCAACGGGACAGGGGTGTACTCTGGGGCCAACGTCCTGACTTTC. Translated, it gives CASSNGTGVYSGANVLTF.

The chain employs TRBV15 and TRBJ1-3, with D hard to call. Between the trimmed V and J ends, which lost 5 bases and 0 bases, there was a span of 14 bases. Germline assignment: CDR1 LNHNV and CDR2 YYDKDF (reference sequence). The CDR3 extends over 16 amino acids. The CDR3 nucleotides are TGTGCCACCAGCCCTAGGTACGGGGACTCTGGAAACACCATATATTTT. This codes for CATSPRYGDSGNTIYF. Combining the CDR3 with reference TRBV15 and TRBJ1-3 gives the whole variable domain DAMVIQNPRYQVTQFGKPVTLSCSQTLNHNVMYWYQQKSSQAPKLLFHYYDKDFNNEADTPDNFQSRRPNTSFCFLDIRSPGLGDTAMYLCATSPRYGDSGNTIYFGEGSWLTVV.

V gene TRBV5-1 combines with J gene TRBJ1-3; D is perhaps TRBD1 (5 bases). The CDR3 has 17 residues. V gave up 0 bases and J gave up 0 bases, with 13 bases separating them. The germline gives CDR1 SGHRS, CDR2 YFSETQ. CDR3 DNA sequence: TGCGCCAGCAGCTTGGCCTTTCGGGGGGACTCTGGAAACACCATATATTTT. Amino acids: CASSLAFRGDSGNTIYF.

The table lists this clone with a few counts. This sequence joins TRBV19 and TRBJ1-5, with a tentative D call TRBD1 (5 bases). The ends were cut back, 5 bases at V and 0 bases at J, with 14 bases in the middle. Germline CDR1 and CDR2: LNHDA and SQIVND (reference sequence). The CDR3 runs to 16 residues. CDR3 region: CASSWGRSHSNQPQHF. The CDR3 DNA reads as TGTGCCAGTAGTTGGGGCAGATCACATAGCAATCAGCCCCAGCATTTT.

The chain combines TRBV23-1 with TRBJ2-5; TRBD1 aligns across 10 bases. TRBV23-1 is assigned to the ORF class and has an uncertain function. J was trimmed by 4 bases and V by 2 bases; bases with no gene match: 1. This CDR3 is built from 14 residues. The CDR3 loop is CASSQDRGPETQYF. The CDR3 nucleotides read TGCGCCAGCAGTCAAGACAGGGGGCCAGAGACCCAGTACTTC.

This clone was detected only a few times. This chain joins TRBV29-1 and TRBJ2-1; D gene unclear. Germline V gene sequence: CDR1 SQVTM, CDR2 ANQGSEA. Trimming took 1 base from V and 3 from J, leaving 7 bases between them. There are 13 residues in the CDR3. The CDR3 region has the DNA TGCAGCGTTGAAGGTATTTACTACAATGAGCAGTTCTTC. Residues: CSVEGIYYNEQFF.

The V call is TRBV6-1, the J call TRBJ1-5; a possible D gene is TRBD1 (5 bases). This CDR3 is built from 14 residues. V lost 3 bases and J lost 2, with 8 bases in between. Per germline, CDR1 MNHNS and CDR2 SASEGT. The CDR3: CASSELGGNQPQHF. Written as DNA, the CDR3 is TGTGCCAGCAGTGAGTTAGGGGGCAATCAGCCCCAGCATTTT.

This chain joins TRBV9 and TRBJ1-1; D may be TRBD1 (5 bases). Germline V gives CDR1 SGDLS, CDR2 YYNGEE. The V end was cut by 4 bases, the J end by 5 bases, with 15 bases between. The CDR3 runs 14 residues. Here the CDR3 reads CASSSLGPGTEAFF. The CDR3 bases are TGTGCCAGCAGCTCCTTAGGGCCAGGGACTGAAGCTTTCTTT. The variable domain in full, completed from reference TRBV9 and TRBJ1-1, reads DSGVTQTPKHLITATGQRVTLRCSPRSGDLSVYWYQQSLDQGLQFLIQYYNGEERAKGNILERFSAQQFPDLHSELNLSSLELGDSALYFCASSSLGPGTEAFFGQGTRLTVV.

This clone was observed a few times. This chain links TRBV19 with TRBJ2-5; TRBD1 agrees at 9 bases. The CDR3 runs to 16 residues. Germline lookup yields CDR1 LNHDA and CDR2 SQIVND (reference sequence). V shed 0 bases, J shed 5 bases, and the junction held 7 bases outside the gene matches. The CDR3 region is CASSIEDRGALETQYF. The DNA of the CDR3 is TGTGCCAGTAGTATAGAGGACAGGGGCGCGTTGGAGACCCAGTACTTC.

This clone was seen only a few times. The gene calls are TRBV4-3 and TRBJ1-1; D unresolved. V was pared by 1 base and J by 1 base, with 7 bases between. The V gene's germline CDR1 is LGHNA and CDR2 YSLEER. The CDR3 length is 14 residues. CDR3 coding DNA: TGCGCCAGCAGCCAAGTTGGGCGGAACACTGAAGCTTTCTTT. Translated, it gives CASSQVGRNTEAFF.

In its sample, this clone was seen a few times. V is TRBV28 and J is TRBJ2-2; tentative D call: TRBD2 (6 bases). From germline, CDR1 is MDHEN and CDR2 SYDVKM. V dropped 6 bases and J dropped 6 bases, with 20 bases sitting between them. The CDR3 contains 16 residues. The CDR3 DNA reads as TGTGCCAGCAGCCCCGGGGGTAGGATGATGGCCGGGGAGCTGTTTTTT. It codes for CASSPGGRMMAGELFF.

This clone was counted a few times. V gene TRBV5-1 combines with J gene TRBJ2-1; no clear D gene. This CDR3 is built from 13 residues. Deletions cut 0 bases from V and 5 bases from J, with 6 bases between. The germline CDR1 and CDR2 sequences are SGHRS and YFSETQ. The CDR3 protein is CASSLATDNEQFF. CDR3 sequence (DNA): TGCGCCAGCAGCTTGGCCACAGACAATGAGCAGTTCTTC.